These T cell receptor beta chains were read from a single sample in a study of vaccination and CD4 T cells after COVID-19. TCRdb re-derived calls from the PCR reads in MiXCR, one entry per CDR3 protein. The table shows 2,900 or so distinct CDR3 sequences, with around 35% occurring only once. What these receptors recognize is not known. Sequencing input: CD4+ T cells from blood, cultured in vitro. The receptors shown here come from a human donor who had recovered from COVID-19. CDR3s include the opening cysteine and the closing phenylalanine or tryptophan. D genes are given only for firm matches. Expanded clones are given a class, and other clones once, few, many or no size at all.

>NA|TRBJ2-2|NA|TRBV12-3/TRBV12-4
CASSLALERKELFF
TGTGCCAGCAGTTTAGCCCTGGAAAGGAAGGAGCTGTTTTTT
>TRBD2|TRBJ2-6|NA|TRBV30
CAWSGERGPYSGANVLTF
TGTGCCTGGAGTGGGGAGCGGGGGCCTTACTCTGGGGCCAACGTCCTGACTTTC
>NA|TRBJ2-5|few|TRBV5-1
CASSLVSAGLNQETQYF
TGCGCCAGCAGCTTGGTATCGGCAGGCCTAAACCAAGAGACCCAGTACTTC
>TRBD1|TRBJ1-2|NA|TRBV30
CAWSGGTGRLYTF
TGTGCCTGGAGTGGAGGGACAGGGCGGCTCTACACCTTC
>NA|TRBJ2-7|NA|TRBV6-1
CASRQGAYEQYF
TGTGCCAGTAGGCAGGGAGCCTACGAGCAGTACTTC
>TRBD2|TRBJ2-7|once|TRBV6-1
CASRSGGPPYEQYF
TGTGCCAGCAGAAGCGGGGGCCCCCCCTACGAGCAGTACTTC
>NA|TRBJ2-7|NA|TRBV4-1
CASSQVLQVAYEQYF
TGCGCCAGCAGCCAAGTCTTACAGGTTGCCTACGAGCAGTACTTC
>NA|TRBJ1-1|NA|TRBV30
CAWSPGHGWGAFF
TGTGCCTGGAGTCCGGGACACGGTTGGGGAGCTTTCTTT
>NA|TRBJ1-3|NA|TRBV21-1
CANRSGNTIYF
TGTGCCAACAGATCTGGAAACACCATATATTTT
>NA|TRBJ1-4|few|TRBV3-1
CASSQDRTDDNEKLFF
TGTGCCAGCAGCCAAGATCGGACAGATGATAATGAAAAACTGTTTTTT
>NA|TRBJ1-2|few|TRBV29-1
CSVPGAGYGYTF
TGCAGCGTCCCGGGGGCCGGCTATGGCTACACCTTC
>NA|TRBJ1-6|medium-sized|TRBV12-3/TRBV12-4
CASSLTRDNSPLHF
TGTGCCAGCAGTTTGACGAGGGATAATTCACCCCTCCACTTT
>NA|TRBJ2-5|few|TRBV30
CAWGGLGTQYF
TGTGCCTGGGGGGGGCTCGGGACCCAGTACTTC
>TRBD2|TRBJ2-2|medium-sized|TRBV15
CATSRGEGTGELFF
TGTGCCACCAGCAGAGGGGAGGGCACCGGGGAGCTGTTTTTT
>NA|TRBJ1-1|once|TRBV5-6
CASSLALNTEAFF
TGTGCCAGCAGCTTGGCGTTGAACACTGAAGCTTTCTTT
>NA|TRBJ1-5|few|TRBV30
CAWSAQGNQPQHF
TGTGCCTGGAGTGCCCAGGGGAATCAGCCCCAGCATTTT
>TRBD1|TRBJ1-3|few|TRBV18
CASSRGQGQTNTIYF
TGTGCCAGCTCCAGGGGACAGGGGCAAACGAACACCATATATTTT
>NA|TRBJ2-5|few|TRBV12-3/TRBV12-4
CASSRTVRETQYF
TGTGCCAGCAGTAGGACGGTCCGTGAGACCCAGTACTTC
>NA|TRBJ1-2|few|TRBV12-3/TRBV12-4
CASSFRGGNYGYTF
TGTGCCAGCAGTTTTAGGGGGGGGAACTATGGCTACACCTTC
>NA|TRBJ2-5|NA|TRBV12-3/TRBV12-4
CASRNTGTQYF
TGTGCCAGCAGAAATACAGGGACCCAGTACTTC
>TRBD1|TRBJ2-7|NA|TRBV20-1
CSAIGQGVNEQYF
TGCAGTGCCATAGGACAGGGGGTGAACGAGCAGTACTTC
>NA|TRBJ2-1|NA|TRBV7-9
CASSLQRMGQFF
TGTGCCAGCAGCTTACAAAGGATGGGGCAGTTCTTC
>NA|TRBJ1-2|NA|TRBV5-1
CASSLKGVYGYTF
TGCGCCAGCAGCTTAAAAGGGGTCTATGGCTACACCTTC
>TRBD2|TRBJ2-3|NA|TRBV20-1
CSARRLAGIFTDTQYF
TGCAGTGCTAGACGACTAGCGGGGATCTTCACAGATACGCAGTATTTT
>TRBD1|TRBJ1-3|medium-sized|TRBV7-9
CASSLERTGLNTIYF
TGTGCCAGCAGCTTAGAGCGGACAGGGTTAAACACCATATATTTT
>NA|TRBJ1-1|NA|TRBV12-5
CASGLAVSAFF
TGTGCTAGTGGTTTGGCGGTTTCGGCTTTCTTT
>NA|TRBJ1-1|few|TRBV2
CASSEAPVTNTEAFF
TGTGCCAGCAGTGAAGCGCCGGTAACGAACACTGAAGCTTTCTTT
>TRBD1|TRBJ1-1|few|TRBV2
CASSSRGQGLEAFF
TGTGCCAGCAGTTCCCGAGGACAGGGATTAGAAGCTTTCTTT
>TRBD1|TRBJ1-1|NA|TRBV11-2
CASSLTGVQAFF
TGTGCCAGCAGCTTGACAGGGGTTCAAGCTTTCTTT
>NA|TRBJ1-2|few|TRBV15
CATSRDSQPSYGYTF
TGTGCCACCAGCAGAGACTCACAGCCGAGCTATGGCTACACCTTC
>NA|TRBJ2-2|once|TRBV6-5
CASSWSIRELFF
TGTGCCAGCAGTTGGTCTATCCGGGAGCTGTTTTTT
>NA|TRBJ1-1|NA|TRBV12-3/TRBV12-4
CASSTRKYTEAFF
TGTGCCAGCAGCACCAGGAAATACACTGAAGCTTTCTTT
>TRBD1|TRBJ1-1|once|TRBV5-5
CASSGWDRPPNTEAFF
TGTGCCAGCAGCGGCTGGGACAGGCCACCGAACACTGAAGCTTTCTTT
>NA|TRBJ2-7|NA|TRBV30
CAWSAPGPYYEQYF
TGTGCCTGGAGTGCGCCCGGGCCATACTACGAGCAGTACTTC
>NA|TRBJ2-2|NA|TRBV5-1
CASSLTTRNTGELFF
TGCGCCAGCAGCTTAACTACCCGAAACACCGGGGAGCTGTTTTTT
>NA|TRBJ1-6|NA|TRBV2
CASSAPGIGGSPLHF
TGTGCCAGCAGTGCCCCCGGGATAGGTGGTTCACCCCTCCACTTT
>NA|TRBJ2-7|few|TRBV20-1
CSARRRTSSYEQYF
TGCAGTGCTAGACGACGGACGAGCTCCTACGAGCAGTACTTC
>NA|TRBJ2-3|few|TRBV15
CATSNKAPDTQYF
TGTGCCACCAGCAACAAAGCGCCAGATACGCAGTATTTT
>NA|TRBJ1-1|few|TRBV6-1
CASTQAGEYSQAFF
TGTGCCAGCACCCAGGCCGGGGAGTATTCTCAAGCTTTCTTT
>TRBD1|TRBJ1-1|NA|TRBV6-1
CASTRQGTEAFF
TGTGCCAGCACCCGACAGGGAACTGAAGCTTTCTTT
>NA|TRBJ2-5|few|TRBV5-5
CASSLIYQETQYF
TGTGCCAGCAGCTTGATATACCAAGAGACCCAGTACTTC
>NA|TRBJ1-5|large|TRBV20-1
CSATPGNQPQHF
TGCAGTGCCACGCCAGGGAATCAGCCCCAGCATTTT
>TRBD1|TRBJ1-1|few|TRBV6-1
CASSVGTGGAEAFF
TGTGCCAGCAGTGTAGGGACAGGGGGGGCGGAAGCTTTCTTT